This T cell receptor (beta chain) was recorded in a study of molecular identifiers for immune sequencing clone quantification. TCRdb redid the calling of the PCR reads with MiXCR, one entry per CDR3 protein. The table includes 490,000 or so distinct CDR3 sequences, 20% to 25% detected once. This clonotype was counted many times. Its antigen is not identified. General study results and limits: Over 99% of CMV-specific effector molecules, but under 1% of naive ones, were in clones above 20 copies.

The naive CD8 libraries originated from between 20,000 and 1,000,000 sorted cells and drew on 10%, 30% or 50% RNA. Researchers sorted naive CD8 T cells as cells that were CD8+CD4-CCR7+CD45RA+. The CDR3 extends over 15 amino acids. Germline CDR1 reads SGHKS; CDR2 reads YYEKEE (reference sequence). V shed 0 bases, J shed 1 base, and the junction held 3 bases outside the gene matches. This chain joins TRBV5-5 and TRBJ2-7; 8 bases are a match to TRBD2. The sample consisted of naive CD8+ T cells from blood, with Jurkat cell RNA spiked in. Subset specified: FACS-sorted CD8+CD4-CCR7+CD45RA+ naive T cells. The clonotype comes from a human donor in good health. Some libraries in this study had Jurkat cell RNA spiked in. DNA for the CDR3: TGTGCCAGCAGCTTGGAGCTAGCGGGTTCCTACGAGCAGTACTTC. Its protein is CASSLELAGSYEQYF.